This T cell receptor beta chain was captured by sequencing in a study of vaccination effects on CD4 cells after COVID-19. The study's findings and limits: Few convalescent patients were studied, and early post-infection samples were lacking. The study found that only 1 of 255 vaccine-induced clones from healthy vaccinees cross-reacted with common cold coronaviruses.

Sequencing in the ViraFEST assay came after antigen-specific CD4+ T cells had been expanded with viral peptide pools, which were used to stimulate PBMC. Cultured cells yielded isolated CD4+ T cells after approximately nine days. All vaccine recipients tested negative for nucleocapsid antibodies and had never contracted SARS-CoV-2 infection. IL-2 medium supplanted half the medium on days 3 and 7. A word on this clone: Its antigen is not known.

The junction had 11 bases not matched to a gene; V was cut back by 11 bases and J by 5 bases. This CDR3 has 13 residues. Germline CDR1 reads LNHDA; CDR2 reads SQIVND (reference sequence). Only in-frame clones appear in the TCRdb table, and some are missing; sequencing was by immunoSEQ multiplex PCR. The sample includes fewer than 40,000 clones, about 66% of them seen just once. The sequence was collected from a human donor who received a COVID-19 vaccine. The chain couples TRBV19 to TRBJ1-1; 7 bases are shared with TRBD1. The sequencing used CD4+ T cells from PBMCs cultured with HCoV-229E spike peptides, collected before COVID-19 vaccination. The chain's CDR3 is CAAGTAVETEAFF. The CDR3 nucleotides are TGTGCCGCAGGGACAGCGGTTGAGACTGAAGCTTTCTTT.